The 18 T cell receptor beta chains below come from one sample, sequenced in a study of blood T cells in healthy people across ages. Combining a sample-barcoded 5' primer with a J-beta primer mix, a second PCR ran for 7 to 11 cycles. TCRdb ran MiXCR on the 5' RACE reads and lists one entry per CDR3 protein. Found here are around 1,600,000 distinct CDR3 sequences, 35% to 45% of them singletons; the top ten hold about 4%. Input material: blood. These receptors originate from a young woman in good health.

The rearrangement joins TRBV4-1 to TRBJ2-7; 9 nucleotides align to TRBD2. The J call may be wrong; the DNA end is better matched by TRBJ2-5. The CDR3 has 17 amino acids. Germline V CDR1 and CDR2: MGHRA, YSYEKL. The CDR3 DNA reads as TGCGCCAGCAGCCAAGAGTCTAGCGGGACTCCTGGAGAGACCCAGTACTTC. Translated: CASSQESSGTPGETQYF.

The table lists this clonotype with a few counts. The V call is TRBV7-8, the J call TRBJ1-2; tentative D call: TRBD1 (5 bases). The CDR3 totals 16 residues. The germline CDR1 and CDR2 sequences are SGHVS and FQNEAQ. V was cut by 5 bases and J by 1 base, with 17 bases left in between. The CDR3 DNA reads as TGTGCCAGCAGCCCCTCTAGGGTCGGACATAACTATGGCTACACCTTC. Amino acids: CASSPSRVGHNYGYTF.

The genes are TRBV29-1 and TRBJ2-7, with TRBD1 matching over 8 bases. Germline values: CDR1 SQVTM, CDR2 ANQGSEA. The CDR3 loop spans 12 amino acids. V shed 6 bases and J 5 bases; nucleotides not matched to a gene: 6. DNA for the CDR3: TGCAGCGTAGGACAGGGTACCCACGAGCAGTACTTC. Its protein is CSVGQGTHEQYF.

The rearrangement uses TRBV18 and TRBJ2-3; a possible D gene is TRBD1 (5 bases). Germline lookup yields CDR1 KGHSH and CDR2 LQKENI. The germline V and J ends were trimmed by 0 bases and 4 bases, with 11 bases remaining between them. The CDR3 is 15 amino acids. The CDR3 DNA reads TGTGCCAGCTCACCACCGGCAGGGCTGGCAGATACGCAGTATTTT. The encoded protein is CASSPPAGLADTQYF.

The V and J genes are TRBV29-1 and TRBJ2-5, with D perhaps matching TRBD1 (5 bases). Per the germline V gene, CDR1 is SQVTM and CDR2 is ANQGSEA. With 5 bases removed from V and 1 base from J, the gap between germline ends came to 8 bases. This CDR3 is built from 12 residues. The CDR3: CSVRQPQETQYF. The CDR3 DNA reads TGCAGCGTTCGACAGCCCCAAGAGACCCAGTACTTC. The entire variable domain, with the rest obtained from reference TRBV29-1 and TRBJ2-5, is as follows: SAVISQKPSRDICQRGTSLTIQCQVDSQVTMMFWYRQQPGQSLTLIATANQGSEATYESGFVIDKFPISRPNLTFSTLTVSNMSPEDSSIYLCSVRQPQETQYFGPGTRLLVL.

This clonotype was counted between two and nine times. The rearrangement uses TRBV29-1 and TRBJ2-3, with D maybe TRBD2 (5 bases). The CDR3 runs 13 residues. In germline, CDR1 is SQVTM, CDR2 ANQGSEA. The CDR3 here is CTFDPGAGGTQYF. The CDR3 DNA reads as TGCACCTTTGACCCGGGCGCGGGTGGCACGCAGTATTTT.

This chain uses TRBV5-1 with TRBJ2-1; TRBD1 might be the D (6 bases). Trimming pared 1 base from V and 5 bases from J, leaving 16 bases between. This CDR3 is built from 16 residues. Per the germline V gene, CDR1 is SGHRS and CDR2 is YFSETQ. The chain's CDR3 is CASSLLVGALNNEQFF. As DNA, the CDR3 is TGCGCCAGCAGCTTGCTAGTGGGGGCCCTTAACAATGAGCAGTTCTTC.

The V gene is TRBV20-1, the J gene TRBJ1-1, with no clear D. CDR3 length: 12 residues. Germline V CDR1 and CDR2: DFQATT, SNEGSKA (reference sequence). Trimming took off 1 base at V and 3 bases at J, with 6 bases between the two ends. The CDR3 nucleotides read TGCAGTGCTAGAGGGGGTTACACTGAAGCTTTCTTT. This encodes CSARGGYTEAFF.

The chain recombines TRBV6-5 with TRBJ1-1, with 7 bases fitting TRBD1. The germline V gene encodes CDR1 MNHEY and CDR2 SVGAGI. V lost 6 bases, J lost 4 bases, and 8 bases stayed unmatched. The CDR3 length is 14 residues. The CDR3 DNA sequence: TGTGCCAGCAGAACAGGGGCCGGTGTCACTGAAGCTTTCTTT. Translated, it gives CASRTGAGVTEAFF.

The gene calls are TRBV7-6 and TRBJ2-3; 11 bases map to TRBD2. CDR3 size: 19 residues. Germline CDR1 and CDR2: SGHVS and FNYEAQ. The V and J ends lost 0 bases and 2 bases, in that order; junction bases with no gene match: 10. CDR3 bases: TGTGCCAGCAGCTTAGCAACTACCGGGACTAGCGGATACACAGATACGCAGTATTTT. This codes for CASSLATTGTSGYTDTQYF.

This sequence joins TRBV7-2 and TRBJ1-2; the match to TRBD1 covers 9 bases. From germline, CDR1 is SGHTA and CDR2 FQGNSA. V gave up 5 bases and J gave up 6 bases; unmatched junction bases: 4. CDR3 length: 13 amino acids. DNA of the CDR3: TGTGCCAGCAGCCGGGACAGGGTAAATGGCTACACCTTC. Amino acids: CASSRDRVNGYTF.

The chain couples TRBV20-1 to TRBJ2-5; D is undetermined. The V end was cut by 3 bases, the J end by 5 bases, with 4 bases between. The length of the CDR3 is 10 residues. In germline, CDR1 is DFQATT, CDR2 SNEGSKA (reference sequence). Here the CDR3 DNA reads TGCAGTGCTAGTCACGAGACCCAGTACTTC. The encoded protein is CSASHETQYF.

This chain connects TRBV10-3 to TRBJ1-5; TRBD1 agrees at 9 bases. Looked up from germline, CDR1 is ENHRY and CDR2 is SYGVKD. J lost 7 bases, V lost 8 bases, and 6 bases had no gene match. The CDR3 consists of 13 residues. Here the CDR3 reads CAIGGDRAQPQHF. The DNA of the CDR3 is TGTGCCATCGGAGGGGACAGGGCCCAGCCCCAGCATTTT.

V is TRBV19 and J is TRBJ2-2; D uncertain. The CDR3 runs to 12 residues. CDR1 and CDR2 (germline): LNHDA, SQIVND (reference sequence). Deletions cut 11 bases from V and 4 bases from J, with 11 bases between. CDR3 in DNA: TGTGCCGTTCAGCCCCTCACCGGGGAGCTGTTTTTT. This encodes CAVQPLTGELFF.

The CDR3, as DNA: TGTGCCAGCAGCCTTGCTACAGGGACATATAACGAGCAGTACTTC. It codes for CASSLATGTYNEQYF. The rearrangement joins TRBV3-1 to TRBJ2-5; D perhaps matches TRBD1 (6 bases). The end of the DNA is better explained by TRBJ2-7, so the J call may be wrong. This CDR3 comprises 15 residues. Germline values: CDR1 LGHDT, CDR2 YNNKEL (reference sequence).

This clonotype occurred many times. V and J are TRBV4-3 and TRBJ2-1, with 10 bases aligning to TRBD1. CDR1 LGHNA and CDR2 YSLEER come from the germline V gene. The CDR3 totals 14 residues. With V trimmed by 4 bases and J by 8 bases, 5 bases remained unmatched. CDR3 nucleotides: TGCGCCAGCAGCCGGACAGGGGGTCTAGATGAGCAGTTCTTC. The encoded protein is CASSRTGGLDEQFF.

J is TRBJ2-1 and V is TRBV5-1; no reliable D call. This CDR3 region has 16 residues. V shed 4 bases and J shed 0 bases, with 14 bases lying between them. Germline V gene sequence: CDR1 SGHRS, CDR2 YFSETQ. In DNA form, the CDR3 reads TGCGCCAGCAGCCCGCTTGTCCCAGGCTCCTACAATGAGCAGTTCTTC. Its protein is CASSPLVPGSYNEQFF.

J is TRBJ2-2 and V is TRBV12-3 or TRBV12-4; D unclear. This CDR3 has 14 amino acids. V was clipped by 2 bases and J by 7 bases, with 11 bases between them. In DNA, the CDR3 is TGTGCCAGCAGTTTATCCTCTCAGGTCGGGGAGCTGTTTTTT. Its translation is CASSLSSQVGELFF.